This TCR beta chain emerged from a study of blood T cells in healthy people across ages. Each sample provided at least 5 micrograms of extracted total RNA. A second PCR of roughly 6 to 12 cycles used a sample-barcoded 5' primer and a J-beta primer mix. TCRdb re-derived calls from the 5' RACE reads in MiXCR, one entry per CDR3 protein. Of 800,000 to 950,000 distinct CDR3 sequences listed, under 40% are singletons. The CDR3 runs 15 residues. Germline CDR1 DFQATT, CDR2 SNEGSKA (reference sequence). The V end lost 0 bases, the J end lost 13 bases, and 22 bases lay between the germline ends. This clonotype was recorded once.

The sample comprised blood. The clonotype was recovered from a man aged 18 to 35 in good health. The chain links TRBV20-1 to TRBJ2-1; D perhaps matches TRBD2 (5 bases). The chain's CDR3 is CSARDAEDFQETQFF. The CDR3, as DNA: TGCAGTGCTAGAGATGCGGAGGACTTCCAAGAGACCCAGTTCTTC.